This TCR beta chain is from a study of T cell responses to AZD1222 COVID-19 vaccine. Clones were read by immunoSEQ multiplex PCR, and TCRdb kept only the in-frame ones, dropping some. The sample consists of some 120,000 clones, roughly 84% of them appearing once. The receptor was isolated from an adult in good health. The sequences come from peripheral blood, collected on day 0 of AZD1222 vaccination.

CDR3 bases: TGTGCCAGCAGCCTAAGAGAGGATACGCAGTATTTT. Amino acid sequence: CASSLREDTQYF. The chain is built from TRBV4-2 and TRBJ2-3, with D uncertain. CDR3 length equals 12 residues. Trimming removed 4 bases from V and 6 bases from J, with 8 bases in between. CDR1 is LGHNA, CDR2 YNFKEQ, per germline.